This TCR beta chain emerged from a study of T cell responses to AZD1222 COVID-19 vaccine. Turning to the study itself: Pooled together were second doses at about 4 or about 12 weeks.

Turning to this clone: Its antigen is not identified.

Regarding the study as a whole: Spike as a whole was targeted by vaccine-associated CD4 TCRs, dominant at 160-218 and 743-854. Repertoires were collected only later (after the peak T cell response had occurred). It should be noted that donors were predominantly white British and more often female, and clonal diversity was possibly underestimated.

Germline-derived CDR1 and CDR2 are SGHDN and FVKESK. V lost 1 base and J 3 bases, leaving 6 bases between the germline ends. The CDR3 is made up of 13 amino acids. The data were produced by immunoSEQ multiplex PCR, yet TCRdb's version contains in-frame clones alone and is incomplete. The sample contains 150,000 or so clones, less than 95% of which appear only once. This chain links TRBV14 with TRBJ2-5, with a weak D call TRBD2 (5 bases). Material: peripheral blood, obtained on day 0 of AZD1222 vaccination. This clonotype was obtained from an adult in good health. CDR3 protein: CASSQGREETQYF. DNA of the CDR3: TGTGCCAGCAGCCAAGGGCGGGAAGAGACCCAGTACTTC. Based on the CDR3 plus reference TRBV14 and TRBJ2-5, the full variable domain is EAGVTQFPSHSVIEKGQTVTLRCDPISGHDNLYWYRRVMGKEIKFLLHFVKESKQDESGMPNNRFLAERTGGTYSTLKVQPAELEDSGVYFCASSQGREETQYFGPGTRLLVL.